These 24 T cell receptor beta chains were all obtained from the same sample, sequenced in a study of cytomegalovirus exposure and HLA in healthy donors (dated by TCRdb to the late 2010s). The library was produced with the immunoSEQ multiplex PCR assay. A mixture of 60 forward primers for TCR Vbeta segments and 13 reverse primers for TCR Jbeta segments was used in the multiplex PCR. The table was pulled from immuneACCESS by TCRdb, which kept in-frame rearrangements only. Such tables lose some clones; where checked, under half of the loss comes from unresolved V genes, and the rest has no known cause. Present in this sample are 100,000 to 150,000 clones, approximately 80% of which were seen just once. The ten largest account for 9.5% to 15% of the sample. The specimen was PBMCs. Receptors originate from a woman aged 40 to 50 in good health and CMV-seropositive.

This chain connects TRBV20-1 to TRBJ1-1; no definite D call. This CDR3 comprises 11 residues. Germline loops: CDR1 DFQATT, CDR2 SNEGSKA (reference sequence). V gave up 8 bases and J gave up 0 bases, with 7 bases separating them. The CDR3 DNA is TGCAGTACCACGGTGAACACTGAAGCTTTCTTT. It codes for CSTTVNTEAFF.

This clone was observed a handful of times. The chain joins TRBV14 to TRBJ1-4; D remains ambiguous. V was clipped by 4 bases and J by 6 bases, with 12 bases between them. The CDR3 loop spans 14 amino acids. Germline assignment: CDR1 SGHDN and CDR2 FVKESK. This chain's CDR3 is CASSLRKRDEKLFF. CDR3 bases: TGTGCCAGCAGCCTACGAAAGAGGGATGAAAAACTGTTTTTT. The full variable domain, completed using reference TRBV14 and TRBJ1-4, is EAGVTQFPSHSVIEKGQTVTLRCDPISGHDNLYWYRRVMGKEIKFLLHFVKESKQDESGMPNNRFLAERTGGTYSTLKVQPAELEDSGVYFCASSLRKRDEKLFFGSGTQLSVL.

The chain employs TRBV6-1 and TRBJ2-3, with 7 bases lining up with TRBD1. The germline CDR1 and CDR2 sequences are MNHNS and SASEGT. The V segment lost 7 bases and the J segment 10 bases; nucleotides outside the gene matches: 11. The CDR3 loop spans 13 amino acids. The CDR3 region is CASTITHRGPQYF. CDR3 nucleotides: TGTGCCAGCACCATAACCCACAGGGGTCCGCAGTATTTT.

This chain joins TRBV9 and TRBJ1-1; D gene unclear. This CDR3 is built from 15 residues. Trimming left V 0 bases short and J 1 base short, with 10 bases between. Germline lookup yields CDR1 SGDLS and CDR2 YYNGEE. The CDR3 sequence is CASSVAQNKNTEAFF. The DNA of the CDR3 is TGTGCCAGCAGCGTAGCGCAGAACAAGAACACTGAAGCTTTCTTT.

This sequence joins TRBV20-1 and TRBJ2-5; D not certain. V was shortened by 2 bases and J by 2 bases, with 3 bases between the two germline ends. CDR3 length: 11 residues. Germline V gene sequence: CDR1 DFQATT, CDR2 SNEGSKA (reference sequence). CDR3: CSARYQETQYF. The CDR3 bases are TGCAGTGCTAGATATCAAGAGACCCAGTACTTC.

V gene TRBV5-1 combines with J gene TRBJ2-5, with 7 positions matching TRBD1. The germline CDR1 and CDR2 sequences are SGHRS and YFSETQ. V dropped 7 bases and J dropped 3; count of bases not matched to a gene: 9. The CDR3 length is 14 residues. CDR3 DNA sequence: TGCGCCAGCTGCGCACGACAGGGAAAAGAGACCCAGTACTTC. As protein: CASCARQGKETQYF.

There are a few counts of this clone. The rearrangement links TRBV5-1 to TRBJ2-7; tentative D call: TRBD1 (6 bases). V was trimmed by 4 bases and J by 8 bases, leaving 10 bases between them. The length of the CDR3 is 11 residues. CDR1 is SGHRS, CDR2 YFSETQ, per germline. Written as DNA, the CDR3 is TGCGCCAGCAGCGAGGACAGTCAGCAGTACTTC. Residues: CASSEDSQQYF.

The chain couples TRBV18 to TRBJ2-7; TRBD1 is a possible D gene (5 bases). CDR3 size: 13 residues. Per germline, CDR1 KGHSH and CDR2 LQKENI. V shed 4 bases and J shed 5 bases, with 12 bases lying between them. The CDR3 DNA is TGTGCCAGCTCACTCCAGGGTGGCGACGAGCAGTACTTC. Its protein product is CASSLQGGDEQYF.

The chain employs TRBV7-9 and TRBJ1-1, with 9 bases fitting TRBD1. V lost 6 bases and J lost 11; bases outside the gene matches: 7. The CDR3 consists of 12 residues. Germline V CDR1 and CDR2: SEHNR, FQNEAQ (reference sequence). The CDR3, as DNA: TGTGCCAGCAGTTCTACAGGGGGCTTGGCTTTCTTT. As protein: CASSSTGGLAFF. The entire variable domain, with the rest obtained from reference TRBV7-9 and TRBJ1-1, is as follows: DTGVSQNPRHKITKRGQNVTFRCDPISEHNRLYWYRQTLGQGPEFLTYFQNEAQLEKSRLLSDRFSAERPKGSFSTLEIQRTEQGDSAMYLCASSSTGGLAFFGQGTRLTVV.

The V and J genes are TRBV19 and TRBJ2-2; 8 nucleotides align to TRBD1. The CDR3 extends over 15 amino acids. Trimming took 6 bases from V and 0 from J; bases not matched to a gene: 3. Germline V CDR1 and CDR2: LNHDA, SQIVND (reference sequence). CDR3 region: CASRRQGSNTGELFF. The CDR3 nucleotides are TGTGCCAGTAGGAGACAGGGGTCGAACACCGGGGAGCTGTTTTTT.

The chain combines TRBV19 with TRBJ1-5, with D possibly TRBD1 on 5 matching bases. Germline CDR1 reads LNHDA; CDR2 reads SQIVND (reference sequence). Trimming took off 5 bases at V and 0 bases at J, with 11 bases between the two ends. This CDR3 spans 15 amino acids. The CDR3 sequence: CASSPYRSSNQPQHF. DNA of the CDR3: TGTGCCAGTAGTCCTTACAGGTCTAGCAATCAGCCCCAGCATTTT. The whole variable domain, remainder taken from reference TRBV19 and TRBJ1-5, is DGGITQSPKYLFRKEGQNVTLSCEQNLNHDAMYWYRQDPGQGLRLIYYSQIVNDFQKGDIAEGYSVSREKKESFPLTVTSAQKNPTAFYLCASSPYRSSNQPQHFGDGTRLSIL.

The V and J genes are TRBV7-2 and TRBJ2-3; D perhaps matches TRBD2 (5 bases). Trimming removed 2 bases from V and 4 bases from J, with 10 bases in between. CDR3 length equals 14 residues. The germline V gene has CDR1 SGHTA and CDR2 FQGNSA. Written as DNA, the CDR3 is TGTGCCAGCAGCTTAAGGACTCAACCAGATACGCAGTATTTT. Translating gives CASSLRTQPDTQYF. Full variable domain (remainder filled in from reference TRBV7-2 and TRBJ2-3): GAGVSQSPSNKVTEKGKDVELRCDPISGHTALYWYRQSLGQGLEFLIYFQGNSAPDKSGLPSDRFSAERTGGSVSTLTIQRTQQEDSAVYLCASSLRTQPDTQYFGPGTRLTVL.

This clone appeared once. This chain links TRBV5-1 with TRBJ1-4, with a possible D match to TRBD1 (5 bases). V was pared by 2 bases and J by 7 bases, with 12 bases between. The CDR3 consists of 14 residues. Per the germline V gene, CDR1 is SGHRS and CDR2 is YFSETQ. The CDR3 DNA is TGCGCCAGCAGCTTCAATCAGGGTCGTGAAAAACTGTTTTTT. Protein product: CASSFNQGREKLFF.

This rearrangement joins TRBV7-9 to TRBJ1-1, with 8 bases matching TRBD1. Looked up from germline, CDR1 is SEHNR and CDR2 is FQNEAQ (reference sequence). CDR3 length: 15 amino acids. Germline trimming cut 5 bases from V and 1 base from J; bases unmatched to any gene: 6. The CDR3: CASSPDRGANTEAFF. DNA of the CDR3: TGTGCCAGCAGCCCCGACAGGGGTGCGAACACTGAAGCTTTCTTT.

The J gene is TRBJ1-3, the V gene TRBV28; D uncertain. Trimming stripped 2 bases from V and 0 bases from J, with 5 bases between. Germline V gene sequence: CDR1 MDHEN, CDR2 SYDVKM. The length of the CDR3 is 14 residues. Written as DNA, the CDR3 is TGTGCCAGCAGTTTACGGGTCTCTGGAAACACCATATATTTT. Protein: CASSLRVSGNTIYF.

V usage is TRBV4-1 and J usage is TRBJ2-2, with TRBD1 matching 11 bases. This CDR3 contains 17 residues. V lost 8 bases, J lost 2 bases, and 10 bases stayed unmatched. Per the germline V gene, CDR1 is MGHRA and CDR2 is YSYEKL. In DNA, the CDR3 is TGCGCCAGCCGTCAGAGGACAGGGGGCGTAAACACCGGGGAGCTGTTTTTT. This translates into CASRQRTGGVNTGELFF.

The chain has TRBV28 and TRBJ1-5, with D perhaps TRBD1 (5 bases). Trimming shortened V by 2 bases and J by 5 bases, and 16 bases separated the two germline ends. Germline values: CDR1 MDHEN, CDR2 SYDVKM. The length of the CDR3 is 16 residues. DNA of the CDR3: TGTGCCAGCAGTTTAGGAGGGTCAAGGGGCTATCAGCCCCAGCATTTT. Its protein is CASSLGGSRGYQPQHF.

The V and J genes are TRBV7-5 and TRBJ1-5. TRBV7-5 is flagged as a pseudogene. This CDR3 spans 10 amino acids. The CDR3 DNA is TGCGGGGGGGCTCGTCAGCCCCAGCATTTT. It codes for CGGARQPQHF.

V usage is TRBV4-2 and J usage is TRBJ2-7, with 8 positions matching TRBD2. Germline assignment: CDR1 LGHNA and CDR2 YNFKEQ. The J segment lost 3 bases and the V segment lost 3 bases, leaving 7 bases of the junction unmatched. The CDR3 sequence is 15 residues long. The CDR3 sequence is CASSQASGSIYEQYF. The CDR3 nucleotides are TGTGCCAGCAGCCAGGCAAGCGGGAGTATCTACGAGCAGTACTTC.

This clone was observed once. CDR3 in DNA: TGTGCCTGGAGTCTCCGGGACAGGGGCCGCTACGAGCAGTACTTC. It specifies CAWSLRDRGRYEQYF. J is TRBJ2-5 and V is TRBV30; TRBD1 matches 10 bases. The end of the DNA fits TRBJ2-7 better, so the J call may be wrong. The CDR3 length is 15 residues. The germline gives CDR1 GTSNPN, CDR2 SVGIG (reference sequence).

This clone was recorded a few times. The chain couples TRBV9 to TRBJ2-1, with 7 bases identical to TRBD1. This CDR3 region has 12 residues. CDR1 and CDR2 (germline): SGDLS, YYNGEE. J gave up 8 bases and V 3 bases, and 2 bases lay outside the gene matches. The CDR3 region is CASSDRGDEQFF. CDR3 nucleotides: TGTGCCAGCAGCGACAGGGGCGATGAGCAGTTCTTC.

This clone has just a few counts. The rearrangement links TRBV25-1 to TRBJ1-2, with TRBD1 matching over 7 bases. Looked up from germline, CDR1 is MGHDK and CDR2 is SYGVNS. The CDR3 consists of 15 residues. J was trimmed by 8 bases and V by 5 bases; bases with no gene match: 14. The DNA of the CDR3 is TGTGCCAGCAGTCAAAGATTGACAGGGATTGGCGGCTACACCTTC. This codes for CASSQRLTGIGGYTF.

The chain combines TRBV19 with TRBJ2-2, with TRBD1 matching over 7 bases. Germline trimming cut 3 bases from V and 0 bases from J; bases unmatched to any gene: 1. CDR1 and CDR2 from the germline V gene are LNHDA and SQIVND (reference sequence). CDR3 length: 15 amino acids. The CDR3 coding sequence is TGTGCCAGTAGTATGGGACAGTCGAACACCGGGGAGCTGTTTTTT. The encoded protein is CASSMGQSNTGELFF.

This clone was seen only a few times. The V and J genes are TRBV11-2 and TRBJ2-5; 8 bases align to TRBD2. V was pared by 2 bases and J by 5 bases, with 13 bases of the junction left unmatched. CDR1 is SGHAT, CDR2 FQNNGV, per germline. CDR3 size: 17 residues. CDR3 DNA sequence: TGTGCCAGCAGCTTAAGCGGACTAGCATCGTCTGGGGAGACCCAGTACTTC. It encodes CASSLSGLASSGETQYF.